These T cell receptor beta chains were read from a single sample in a study of blood T cell repertoires in COVID-19. Clones were sequenced by immunoSEQ multiplex PCR, and TCRdb holds only the in-frame ones, with some missing. The sample has 300,000 or so clones, more than 85% seen once. Specimen: PBMCs or T cells enriched from blood (not recorded which). The receptors come from a woman in her 30s who had recovered from COVID-19. Each CDR3 is given with its conserved first and last residue. Fields, in order: V gene, CDR3 protein.

>TRBV29-1
CSVTATQETQYF
>TRBV19
CASSIKRQGYVQPQHF
>TRBV5-4
CASSLGASGGANEQFF
>TRBV9
CASSLYGGELFF
>TRBV15
CATSRETLSSGNTIYF
>TRBV12-3/TRBV12-4
CASSLTLTGELFF
>TRBV19
CASKTTGNSYEQYF
>TRBV5-1
CASSLASMEETQYF
>TRBV18
CASSGQEDSYEQYF
>TRBV3-1/TRBV3-2
CASRRRSDYEQYF
>TRBV5-1
CASSPGVSPLHF
>TRBV5-4
CASSTGQTGELFF
>TRBV6-5
CASSYSMGPGSTEAFF
>TRBV3-1/TRBV3-2
CASSQGMVLYEQYF
>TRBV10-3
CAISGGQGLNEKLFF